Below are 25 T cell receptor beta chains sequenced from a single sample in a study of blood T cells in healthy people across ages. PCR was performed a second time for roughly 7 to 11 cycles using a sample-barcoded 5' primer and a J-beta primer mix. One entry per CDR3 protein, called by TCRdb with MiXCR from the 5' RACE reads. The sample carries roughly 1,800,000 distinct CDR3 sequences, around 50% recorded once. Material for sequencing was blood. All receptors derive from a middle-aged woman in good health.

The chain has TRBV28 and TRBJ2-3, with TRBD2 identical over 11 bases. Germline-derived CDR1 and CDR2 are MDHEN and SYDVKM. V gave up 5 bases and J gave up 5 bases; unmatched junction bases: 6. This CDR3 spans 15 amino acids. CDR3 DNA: TGTGCCAGCAGTGTAGCGGGGGGGCGAGGAGATACGCAGTATTTT. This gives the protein CASSVAGGRGDTQYF.

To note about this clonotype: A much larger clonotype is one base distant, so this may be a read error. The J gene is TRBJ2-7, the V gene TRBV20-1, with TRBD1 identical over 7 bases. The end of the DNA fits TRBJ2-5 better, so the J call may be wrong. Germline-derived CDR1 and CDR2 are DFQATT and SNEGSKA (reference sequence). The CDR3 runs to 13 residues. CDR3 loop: CSAKRTGRETQYF. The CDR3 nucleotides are TGCAGTGCTAAAAGGACAGGCCGAGAGACCCAGTACTTC.

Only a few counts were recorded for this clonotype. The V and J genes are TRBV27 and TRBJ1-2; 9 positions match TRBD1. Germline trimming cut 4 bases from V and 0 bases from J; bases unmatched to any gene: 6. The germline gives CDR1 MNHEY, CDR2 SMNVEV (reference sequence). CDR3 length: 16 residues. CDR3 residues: CASSSRTGVSNYGYTF. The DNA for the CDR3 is TGTGCCAGCAGTTCCCGGACAGGGGTATCTAACTATGGCTACACCTTC.

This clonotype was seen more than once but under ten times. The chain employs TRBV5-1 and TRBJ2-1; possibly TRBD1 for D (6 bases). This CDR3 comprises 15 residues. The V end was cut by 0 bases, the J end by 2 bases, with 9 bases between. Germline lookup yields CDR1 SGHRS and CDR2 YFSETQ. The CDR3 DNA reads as TGCGCCAGCAGCTTGGTCCAGGGGACCTACAATGAGCAGTTCTTC. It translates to CASSLVQGTYNEQFF.

The CDR3 is CASVDSPQSTGELFF. The CDR3 DNA follows: TGTGCCAGTGTCGACAGTCCTCAAAGCACCGGGGAGCTGTTTTTT. The chain couples TRBV19 to TRBJ2-2; perhaps TRBD1 as D (5 bases). From germline, CDR1 is LNHDA and CDR2 SQIVND (reference sequence). The V gene lost 8 bases and the J gene lost 4 bases, with 17 bases spanning the gap. This CDR3 has 15 residues.

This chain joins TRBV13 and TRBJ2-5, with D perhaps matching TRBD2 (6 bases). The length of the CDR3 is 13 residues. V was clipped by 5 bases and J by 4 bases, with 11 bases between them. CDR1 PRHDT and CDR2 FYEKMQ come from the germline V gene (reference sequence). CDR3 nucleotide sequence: TGTGCCAGCAGCGTTTGGGAGGCAGAGACCCAGTACTTC. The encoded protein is CASSVWEAETQYF.

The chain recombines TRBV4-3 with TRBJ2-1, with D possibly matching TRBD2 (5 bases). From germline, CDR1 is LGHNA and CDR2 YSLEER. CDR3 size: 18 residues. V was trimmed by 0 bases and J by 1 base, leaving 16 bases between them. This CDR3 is CASSQESYGKGSYNEQFF. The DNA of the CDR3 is TGCGCCAGCAGCCAAGAGAGTTACGGGAAAGGGTCCTACAATGAGCAGTTCTTC.

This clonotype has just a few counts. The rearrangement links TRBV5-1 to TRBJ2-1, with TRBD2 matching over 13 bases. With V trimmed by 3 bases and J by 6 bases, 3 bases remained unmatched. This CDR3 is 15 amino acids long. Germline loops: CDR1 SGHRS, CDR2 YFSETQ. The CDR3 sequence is CASSWTSGGRNEQFF. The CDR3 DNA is TGCGCCAGCAGCTGGACTAGCGGGGGCCGCAATGAGCAGTTCTTC.

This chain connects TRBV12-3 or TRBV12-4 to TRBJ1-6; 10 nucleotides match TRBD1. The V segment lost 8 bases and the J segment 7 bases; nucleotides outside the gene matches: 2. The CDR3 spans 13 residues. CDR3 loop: CASGQGGNSPLHF. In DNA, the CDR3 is TGTGCCAGCGGACAGGGGGGGAATTCACCCCTCCACTTT.

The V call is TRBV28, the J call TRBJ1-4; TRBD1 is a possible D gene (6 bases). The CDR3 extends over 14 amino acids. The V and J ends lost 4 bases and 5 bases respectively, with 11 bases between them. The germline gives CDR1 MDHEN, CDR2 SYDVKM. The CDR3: CASSSRGRNEKLFF. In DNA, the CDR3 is TGTGCCAGCAGTTCCAGGGGTCGGAATGAAAAACTGTTTTTT. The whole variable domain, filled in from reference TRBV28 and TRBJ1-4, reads DVKVTQSSRYLVKRTGEKVFLECVQDMDHENMFWYRQDPGLGLRLIYFSYDVKMKEKGDIPEGYSVSREKKERFSLILESASTNQTSMYLCASSSRGRNEKLFFGSGTQLSVL.

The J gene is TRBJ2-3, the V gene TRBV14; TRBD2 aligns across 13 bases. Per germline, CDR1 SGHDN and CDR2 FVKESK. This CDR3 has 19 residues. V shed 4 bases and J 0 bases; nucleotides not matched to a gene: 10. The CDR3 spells CASSPGLAGESLSTDTQYF. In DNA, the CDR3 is TGTGCCAGCAGCCCCGGACTAGCGGGGGAGTCACTTAGCACAGATACGCAGTATTTT.

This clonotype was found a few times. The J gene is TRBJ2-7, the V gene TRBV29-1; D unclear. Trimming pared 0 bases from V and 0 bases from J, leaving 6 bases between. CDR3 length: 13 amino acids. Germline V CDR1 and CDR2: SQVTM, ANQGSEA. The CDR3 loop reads CSVEDPRSYEQYF. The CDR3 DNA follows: TGCAGCGTTGAAGATCCCCGCTCCTACGAGCAGTACTTC.

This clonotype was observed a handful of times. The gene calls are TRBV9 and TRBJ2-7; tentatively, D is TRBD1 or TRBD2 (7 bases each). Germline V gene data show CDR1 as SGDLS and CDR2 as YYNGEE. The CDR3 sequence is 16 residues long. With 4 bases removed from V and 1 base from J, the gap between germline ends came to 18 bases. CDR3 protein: CASSPQGGGLSYEQYF. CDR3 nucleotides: TGTGCCAGCAGCCCTCAGGGGGGGGGGCTGTCCTACGAGCAGTACTTC. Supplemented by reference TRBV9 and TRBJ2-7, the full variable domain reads DSGVTQTPKHLITATGQRVTLRCSPRSGDLSVYWYQQSLDQGLQFLIQYYNGEERAKGNILERFSAQQFPDLHSELNLSSLELGDSALYFCASSPQGGGLSYEQYFGPGTRLTVT.

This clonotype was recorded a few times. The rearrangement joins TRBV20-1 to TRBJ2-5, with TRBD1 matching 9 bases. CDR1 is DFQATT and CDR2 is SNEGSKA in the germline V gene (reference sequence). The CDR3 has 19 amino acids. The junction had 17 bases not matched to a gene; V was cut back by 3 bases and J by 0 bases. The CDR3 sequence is CSASVSGTGFFLYQETQYF. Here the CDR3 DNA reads TGCAGTGCTAGCGTGTCCGGGACAGGGTTTTTTCTGTACCAAGAGACCCAGTACTTC.

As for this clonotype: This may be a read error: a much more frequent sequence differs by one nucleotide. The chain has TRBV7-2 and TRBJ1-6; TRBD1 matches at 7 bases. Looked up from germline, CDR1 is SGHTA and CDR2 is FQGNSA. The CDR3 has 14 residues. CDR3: CAGSLGQVNSPLHF. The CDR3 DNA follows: TGTGCCGGCAGCTTAGGACAGGTTAATTCACCCCTCCACTTT.

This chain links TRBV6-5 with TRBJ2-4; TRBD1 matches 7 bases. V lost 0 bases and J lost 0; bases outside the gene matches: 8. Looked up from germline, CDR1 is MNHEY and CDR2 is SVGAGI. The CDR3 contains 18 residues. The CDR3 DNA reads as TGTGCCAGCAGTTACTCGAAATTAGGGGGCACAGCCAAAAACATTCAGTACTTC. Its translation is CASSYSKLGGTAKNIQYF.

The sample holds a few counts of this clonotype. CDR3 sequence: CASSLELGWDTQYF. For the CDR3, the DNA is TGCGCCAGCAGCTTGGAATTGGGCTGGGATACGCAGTATTTT. This chain joins TRBV5-1 and TRBJ2-3; the D is unclear. The germline CDR1 and CDR2 sequences are SGHRS and YFSETQ. The CDR3 spans 14 residues. V gave up 0 bases and J gave up 6 bases, with 11 bases separating them.

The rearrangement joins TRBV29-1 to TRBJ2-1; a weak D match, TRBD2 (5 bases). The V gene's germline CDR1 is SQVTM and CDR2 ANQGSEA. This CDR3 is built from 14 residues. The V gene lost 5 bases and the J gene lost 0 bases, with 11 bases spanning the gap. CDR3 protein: CSVSSPRSYNEQFF. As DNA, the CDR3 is TGCAGCGTTTCTAGCCCTCGCTCCTACAATGAGCAGTTCTTC.

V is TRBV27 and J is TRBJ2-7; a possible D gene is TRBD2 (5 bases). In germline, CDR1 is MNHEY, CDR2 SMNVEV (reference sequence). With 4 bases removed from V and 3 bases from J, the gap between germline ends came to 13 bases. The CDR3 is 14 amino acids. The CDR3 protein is CASSSSGAFYEQYF. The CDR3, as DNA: TGTGCCAGCAGTTCGAGCGGAGCCTTCTACGAGCAGTACTTC.

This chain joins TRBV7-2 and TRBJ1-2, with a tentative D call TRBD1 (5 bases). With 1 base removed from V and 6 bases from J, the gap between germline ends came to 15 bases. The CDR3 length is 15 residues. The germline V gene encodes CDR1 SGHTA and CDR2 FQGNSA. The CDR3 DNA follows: TGTGCCAGCAGCTTAGGCCGGGCAGGGAGAAATGGCTACACCTTC. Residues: CASSLGRAGRNGYTF.

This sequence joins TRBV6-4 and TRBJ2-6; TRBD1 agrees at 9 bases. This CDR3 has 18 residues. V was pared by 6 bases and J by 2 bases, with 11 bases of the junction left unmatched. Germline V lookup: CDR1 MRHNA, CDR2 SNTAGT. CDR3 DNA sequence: TGTGCCAGCAGCGCCCTGGGGACAGGGTACGCTGGGGCCAACGTCCTGACTTTC. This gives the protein CASSALGTGYAGANVLTF.

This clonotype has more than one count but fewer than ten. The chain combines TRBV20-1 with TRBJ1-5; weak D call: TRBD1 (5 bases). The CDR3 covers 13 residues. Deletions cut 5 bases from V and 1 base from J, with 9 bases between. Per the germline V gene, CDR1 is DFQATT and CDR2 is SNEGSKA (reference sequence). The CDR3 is CSAFGGSNQPQHF. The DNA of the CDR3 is TGCAGTGCTTTTGGGGGAAGCAATCAGCCCCAGCATTTT.

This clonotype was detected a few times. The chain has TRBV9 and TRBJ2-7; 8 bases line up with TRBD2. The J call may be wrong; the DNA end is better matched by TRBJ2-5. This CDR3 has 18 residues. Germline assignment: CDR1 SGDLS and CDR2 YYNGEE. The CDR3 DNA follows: TGTGCCAGCAGCGTATCGGGGGCGCGGGGGGATCGGATCGGGACCCAGTACTTC. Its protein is CASSVSGARGDRIGTQYF.

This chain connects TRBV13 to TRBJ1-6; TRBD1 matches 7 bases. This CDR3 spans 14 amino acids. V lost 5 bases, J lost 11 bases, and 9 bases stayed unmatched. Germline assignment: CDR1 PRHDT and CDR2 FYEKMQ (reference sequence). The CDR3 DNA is TGTGCCAGCAGCCCACGGGACAGCCCCCCACCCCTCCACTTT. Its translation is CASSPRDSPPPLHF.

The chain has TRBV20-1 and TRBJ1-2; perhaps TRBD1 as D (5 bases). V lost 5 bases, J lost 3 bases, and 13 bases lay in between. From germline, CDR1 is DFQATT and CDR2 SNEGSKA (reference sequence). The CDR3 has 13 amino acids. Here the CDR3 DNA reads TGCAGTGCTGAGGGGACCTCTGACTATGGCTACACCTTC. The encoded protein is CSAEGTSDYGYTF.